This T cell receptor beta chain was recorded in a study of STAT5B mutations in CD4+ large granular lymphocyte leukemia. V was pared by 0 bases and J by 2 bases, with 4 bases between. CDR3 size: 13 residues. The germline gives CDR1 LGHNA, CDR2 YSLEER. Using immunoSEQ multiplex PCR, the repertoire was profiled, and TCRdb retains in-frame clones only, with some absent. The sample shows approximately 21,000 clones, 60% to 85% of them seen only once. Regarding this clone: The sample contains more than one DNA sequence encoding this CDR3.

The chain combines TRBV4-3 with TRBJ1-1; D gene ambiguous. Material: CD4+ T cells from blood buffy coats. The source is a human donor in good health. The CDR3 DNA sequence: TGCGCCAGCAGCCAAGACAGAAACACTGAAGCTTTCTTT. Amino acids: CASSQDRNTEAFF.